This T cell receptor (beta chain) was profiled in a study of cytomegalovirus exposure and HLA in healthy donors. The primer mix had 60 Vbeta and 13 Jbeta primers. The assay was immunoSEQ multiplex PCR, and TCRdb's table has in-frame clones only and misses some. The table lists over 45,000 clones, roughly 84% of them singletons, with 4.3% in the top ten. This clone has just one count. Trimming left V 7 bases short and J 3 bases short, with 21 bases between. The CDR3 has 17 residues. CDR1 and CDR2 (germline): SNHLY, FYNNEI. The specimen was PBMCs. The TCR comes from a man between 25 and 39 years old in good health and CMV-seronegative. The chain combines TRBV2 with TRBJ2-2; D unresolved. The CDR3 region has the DNA TGTGCCAGCACCGACCAAGCGCAGTCTCGGGACACCGGGGAGCTGTTTTTT. Its translation: CASTDQAQSRDTGELFF.